This is a list of T cell receptor beta chains from one sample in a study of T cell responses to AZD1222 COVID-19 vaccine. Profiled with immunoSEQ multiplex PCR; TCRdb holds only in-frame clones, not every one. The repertoire includes about 90,000 clones, approximately 91% of them detected once, and roughly 5% sits in the top ten. Here the sequenced sample was peripheral blood, taken 28 days after the second AZD1222 dose. Receptor source: an adult who received the AZD1222 COVID-19 vaccine. Each CDR3 is given with its conserved first and last residue. D genes are given only for firm matches. Rows give clone size only sometimes, using once, few, many, or a class for an expanded clone.

size: .; J: TRBJ1-3; D: .; V: TRBV4-2; DNA: TGTGCCAGCAGCCAAGATCTACAGAAAGATTCTGGAAACACCATATATTTT; CDR3: CASSQDLQKDSGNTIYF
size: .; J: TRBJ2-2; D: .; V: TRBV7-9; DNA: TGTGCCAGCAGCTGGGGACAGAACACCGGGGAGCTGTTTTTT; CDR3: CASSWGQNTGELFF
size: .; J: TRBJ1-2; D: .; V: TRBV21-1; DNA: TGTGCCAGCAGCAGAGGATACTCAGGTAGACATGGCTACACCTTC; CDR3: CASSRGYSGRHGYTF
size: .; J: TRBJ1-2; D: .; V: TRBV4-2; DNA: TGTGCCAGCAGCCAAGATGCCCTTAACTATGGCTACACCTTC; CDR3: CASSQDALNYGYTF
size: few; J: TRBJ2-3; D: .; V: TRBV14; DNA: TGTGCCAGCAGCCAAGCGGCAAGCAACACGCAGTATTTT; CDR3: CASSQAASNTQYF
size: .; J: TRBJ2-2; D: .; V: TRBV10-1; DNA: TGCGCCAGCAGTGATAAGGTTTTGGGGGAGCTGTTTTTT; CDR3: CASSDKVLGELFF
size: .; J: TRBJ2-7; D: .; V: TRBV7-9; DNA: TGTGCCAGCAGCCATCAGACAGGACCGCGAATGGACGAGCAGTACTTC; CDR3: CASSHQTGPRMDEQYF
size: .; J: TRBJ2-5; D: TRBD1; V: TRBV6-5; DNA: TGTGCCAGCACATTTGGGACAGAAGAGACCCAGTACTTC; CDR3: CASTFGTEETQYF
size: .; J: TRBJ2-5; D: TRBD1; V: TRBV5-4; DNA: TGTGCCAGCAGCTTGGCCGGCGGGACAGGGGTGGTGCAGACCCAGTACTTC; CDR3: CASSLAGGTGVVQTQYF
size: few; J: TRBJ1-3; D: .; V: TRBV4-1; DNA: TGCGCCAGCAGCTTTCCTAACAGGGACTCTGGAAACACCATATATTTT; CDR3: CASSFPNRDSGNTIYF
size: .; J: TRBJ2-3; D: .; V: TRBV6-5; DNA: TGTGCCAGCAGTTACTCGGAGCGGCTCGGCACAGATACGCAGTATTTT; CDR3: CASSYSERLGTDTQYF
size: .; J: TRBJ1-2; D: .; V: TRBV5-6; DNA: TGTGCCAGCAGCTTCACGGGGGCGAAGGGCTACACCTTC; CDR3: CASSFTGAKGYTF
size: .; J: TRBJ1-2; D: .; V: TRBV18; DNA: TGTGCCAGCTCACCAGCAGTTGACTATGGCTACACCTTC; CDR3: CASSPAVDYGYTF
size: .; J: TRBJ1-2; D: .; V: TRBV3-1/TRBV3-2; DNA: TGTGCCAGCAGCCGAAAAATAAATTCCTTGGGCGGCTACACCTTC; CDR3: CASSRKINSLGGYTF
size: .; J: TRBJ1-2; D: .; V: TRBV6-5; DNA: TGTGCCAGCAGACCCACAGGGCTCTATGGCTACACCTTC; CDR3: CASRPTGLYGYTF
size: .; J: TRBJ1-3; D: .; V: TRBV7-2; DNA: TGTGCCAGCAGCTTAGTCGGGGGGTCGGGAAACACCATATATTTT; CDR3: CASSLVGGSGNTIYF
size: .; J: TRBJ2-7; D: .; V: TRBV12-3/TRBV12-4; DNA: TGTGCCAGCAGTTTAGGGATATCCTACGAGCAGTACTTC; CDR3: CASSLGISYEQYF
size: .; J: TRBJ2-6; D: TRBD2; V: TRBV25-1; DNA: TGTGCCAGCAGTGATAGCGGGTTTTCTGGGGCCAACGTCCTGACTTTC; CDR3: CASSDSGFSGANVLTF
size: .; J: TRBJ1-4; D: TRBD1; V: TRBV3-1/TRBV3-2; DNA: TGTGCCAGCAGCCAAGGTACAGGGGGCGTGTTTGAAAAACTGTTTTTT; CDR3: CASSQGTGGVFEKLFF
size: .; J: TRBJ2-1; D: TRBD2; V: TRBV3-1/TRBV3-2; DNA: TGTGCCAGCAGTCTGGGACTAGCGGGTAACAATGAGCAGTTCTTC; CDR3: CASSLGLAGNNEQFF
size: .; J: TRBJ1-3; D: .; V: TRBV4-3; DNA: TGCGCCAGCAGCCAAGCCCCACGGTCGAGTGGGAACACCATATATTTT; CDR3: CASSQAPRSSGNTIYF
size: once; J: TRBJ2-1; D: TRBD2; V: TRBV24-1; DNA: TGTGCCACCAGTGACGTTAGCGGGGGGGCATTGGGGAATGAGCAGTTCTTC; CDR3: CATSDVSGGALGNEQFF
size: once; J: TRBJ2-5; D: TRBD2; V: TRBV3-1/TRBV3-2; DNA: TGTGCCAGCAGCCAGGTAGCGGGGGCAGCCCAAGAGACCCAGTACTTC; CDR3: CASSQVAGAAQETQYF
size: .; J: TRBJ1-2; D: .; V: TRBV29-1; DNA: TGCAGCGTGGCGAGTCCTGGCTACACCTTC; CDR3: CSVASPGYTF
size: .; J: TRBJ2-1; D: .; V: TRBV28; DNA: TGTGCCAGCAGTTTTCGGAATTCTGGTAATGAGCAGTTCTTC; CDR3: CASSFRNSGNEQFF
size: .; J: TRBJ2-2; D: .; V: TRBV7-9; DNA: TGTGCCAGCAGCTTAAGCCCCCGGGACAAGAACACCGGGGAGCTGTTTTTT; CDR3: CASSLSPRDKNTGELFF
size: .; J: TRBJ1-2; D: TRBD1; V: TRBV5-1; DNA: TGCGCCAGCAGCTACTCAAGCGGGACAGAGAATGGCTACACCTTC; CDR3: CASSYSSGTENGYTF
size: .; J: TRBJ1-1; D: .; V: TRBV19; DNA: TGTGCCAGTAAGCCAGGGACGAACACTGAAGCTTTCTTT; CDR3: CASKPGTNTEAFF
size: .; J: TRBJ1-2; D: .; V: TRBV5-4; DNA: TGTGCCAGCAGCTCCGTTGACAGCTATGGCTACACCTTC; CDR3: CASSSVDSYGYTF
size: .; J: TRBJ2-7; D: TRBD2; V: TRBV6-5; DNA: TGTGCCAGCACTGGCGGGGGATCCTACGAGCAGTACTTC; CDR3: CASTGGGSYEQYF
size: .; J: TRBJ2-2; D: TRBD1; V: TRBV6-5; DNA: TGTGCCAGCAGTTCGTCCAGGGGGCGAGGCACCGGGGAGCTGTTTTTT; CDR3: CASSSSRGRGTGELFF